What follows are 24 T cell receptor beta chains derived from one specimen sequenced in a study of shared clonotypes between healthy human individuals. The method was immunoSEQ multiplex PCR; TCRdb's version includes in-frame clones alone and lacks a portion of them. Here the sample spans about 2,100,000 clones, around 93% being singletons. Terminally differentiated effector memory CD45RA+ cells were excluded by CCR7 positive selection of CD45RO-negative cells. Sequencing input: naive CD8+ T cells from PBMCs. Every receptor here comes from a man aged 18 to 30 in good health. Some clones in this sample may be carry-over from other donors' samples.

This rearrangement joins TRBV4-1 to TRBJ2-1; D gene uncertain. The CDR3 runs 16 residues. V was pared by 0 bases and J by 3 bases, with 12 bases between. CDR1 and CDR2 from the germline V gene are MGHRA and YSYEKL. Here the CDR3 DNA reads TGCGCCAGCAGCCAAGATCATAACGCCCTCTACAATGAGCAGTTCTTC. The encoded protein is CASSQDHNALYNEQFF.

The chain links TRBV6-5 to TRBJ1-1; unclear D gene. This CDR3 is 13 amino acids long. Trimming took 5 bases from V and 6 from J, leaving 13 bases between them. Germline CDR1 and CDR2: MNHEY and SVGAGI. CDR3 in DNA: TGTGCCAGCAGTCCCCGGGGTTTCCCTGAAGCTTTCTTT. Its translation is CASSPRGFPEAFF.

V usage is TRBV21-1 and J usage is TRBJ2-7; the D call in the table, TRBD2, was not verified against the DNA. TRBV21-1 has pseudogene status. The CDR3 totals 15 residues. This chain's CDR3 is CASIIYGGRPYEQYF. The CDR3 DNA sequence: TGTGCCAGCATCATCTACGGCGGGCGACCCTACGAGCAGTACTTC.

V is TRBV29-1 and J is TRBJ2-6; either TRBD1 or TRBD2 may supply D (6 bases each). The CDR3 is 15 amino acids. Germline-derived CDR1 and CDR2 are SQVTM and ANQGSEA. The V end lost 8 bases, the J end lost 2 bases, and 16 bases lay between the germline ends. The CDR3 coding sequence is TGCAGCCCTACACCCGGGGGCCCTGGGGCCAACGTCCTGACTTTC. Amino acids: CSPTPGGPGANVLTF.

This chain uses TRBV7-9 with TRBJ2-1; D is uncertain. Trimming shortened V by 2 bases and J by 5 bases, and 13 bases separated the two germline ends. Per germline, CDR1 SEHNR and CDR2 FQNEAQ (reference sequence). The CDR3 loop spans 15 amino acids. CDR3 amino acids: CASSLSDPGNNEQFF. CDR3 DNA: TGTGCCAGCAGCTTAAGCGATCCAGGAAACAATGAGCAGTTCTTC. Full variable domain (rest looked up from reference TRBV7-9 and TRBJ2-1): DTGVSQNPRHKITKRGQNVTFRCDPISEHNRLYWYRQTLGQGPEFLTYFQNEAQLEKSRLLSDRFSAERPKGSFSTLEIQRTEQGDSAMYLCASSLSDPGNNEQFFGPGTRLTVL.

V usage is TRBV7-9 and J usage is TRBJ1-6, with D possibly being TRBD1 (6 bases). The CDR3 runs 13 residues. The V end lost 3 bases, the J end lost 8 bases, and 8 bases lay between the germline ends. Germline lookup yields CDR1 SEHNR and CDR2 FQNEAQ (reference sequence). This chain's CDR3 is CASSFSGDSPLHF. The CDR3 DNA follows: TGTGCCAGCAGCTTCTCAGGGGATTCACCCCTCCACTTT.

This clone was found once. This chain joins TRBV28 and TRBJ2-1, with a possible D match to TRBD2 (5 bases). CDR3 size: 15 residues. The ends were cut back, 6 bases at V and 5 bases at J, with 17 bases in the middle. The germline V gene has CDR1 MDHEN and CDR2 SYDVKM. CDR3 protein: CASRDLAEPNNEQFF. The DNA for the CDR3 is TGTGCCAGCAGAGACCTAGCAGAACCCAACAATGAGCAGTTCTTC.

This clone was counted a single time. CDR3 loop: CASRGRQEGGTEAFF. The CDR3 region has the DNA TGTGCCAGCAGGGGAAGGCAGGAGGGGGGAACTGAAGCTTTCTTT. The chain combines TRBV14 with TRBJ1-1; a weak D match, TRBD1 (6 bases). V was trimmed by 6 bases and J by 5 bases, leaving 19 bases between them. Germline-derived CDR1 and CDR2 are SGHDN and FVKESK. CDR3 length: 15 residues.

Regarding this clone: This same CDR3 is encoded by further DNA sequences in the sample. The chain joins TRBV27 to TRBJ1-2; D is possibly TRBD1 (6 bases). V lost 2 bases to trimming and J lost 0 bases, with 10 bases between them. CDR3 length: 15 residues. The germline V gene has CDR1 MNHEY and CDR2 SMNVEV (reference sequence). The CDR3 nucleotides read TGTGCCAGCAGTTTAAGCGGGGGCCCTAACTATGGCTACACCTTC. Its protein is CASSLSGGPNYGYTF.

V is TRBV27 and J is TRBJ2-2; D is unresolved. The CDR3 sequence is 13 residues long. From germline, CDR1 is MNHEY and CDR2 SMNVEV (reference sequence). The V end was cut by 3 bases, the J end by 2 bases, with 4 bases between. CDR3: CASSFYNTGELFF. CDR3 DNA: TGTGCCAGCAGTTTTTATAACACCGGGGAGCTGTTTTTT.

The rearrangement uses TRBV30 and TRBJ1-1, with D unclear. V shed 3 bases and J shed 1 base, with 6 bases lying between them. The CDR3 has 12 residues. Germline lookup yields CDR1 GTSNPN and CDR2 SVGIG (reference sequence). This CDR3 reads CAWRGPNTEAFF. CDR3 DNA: TGTGCCTGGAGGGGTCCGAACACTGAAGCTTTCTTT.

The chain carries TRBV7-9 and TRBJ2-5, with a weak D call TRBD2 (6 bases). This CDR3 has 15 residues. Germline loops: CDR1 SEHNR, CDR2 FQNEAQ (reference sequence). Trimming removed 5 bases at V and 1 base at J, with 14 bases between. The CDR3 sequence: CASSPEDYPQETQYF. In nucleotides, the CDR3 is TGTGCCAGCAGCCCCGAGGACTATCCCCAAGAGACCCAGTACTTC.

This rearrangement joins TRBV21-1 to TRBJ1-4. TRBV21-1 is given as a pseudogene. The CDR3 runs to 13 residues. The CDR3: CASSKAGIAKLFF. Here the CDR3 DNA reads TGTGCCAGCAGCAAAGCGGGTATAGCAAAACTGTTTTTT.

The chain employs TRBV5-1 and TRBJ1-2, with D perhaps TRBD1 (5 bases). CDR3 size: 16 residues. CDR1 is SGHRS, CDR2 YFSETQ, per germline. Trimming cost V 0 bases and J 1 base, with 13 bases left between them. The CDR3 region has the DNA TGCGCCAGCAGCTTGGGAGAGCGGGGGTTTAACTATGGCTACACCTTC. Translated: CASSLGERGFNYGYTF.

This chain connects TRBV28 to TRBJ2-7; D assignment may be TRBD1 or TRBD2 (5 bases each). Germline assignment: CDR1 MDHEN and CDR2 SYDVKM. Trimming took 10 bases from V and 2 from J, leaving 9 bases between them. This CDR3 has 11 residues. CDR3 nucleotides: TGTGCCACCGGGACCACCTACGAGCAGTACTTC. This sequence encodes CATGTTYEQYF.

The CDR3 loop is CASSDVGGPYEQYF. CDR3 coding DNA: TGTGCCAGCAGTGACGTGGGGGGACCCTACGAGCAGTACTTC. The rearrangement uses TRBV6-1 and TRBJ2-7, with a possible D match to TRBD2 (6 bases). Germline assignment: CDR1 MNHNS and CDR2 SASEGT. This CDR3 region has 14 residues. The V gene lost 3 bases and the J gene lost 2 bases, with 11 bases spanning the gap.

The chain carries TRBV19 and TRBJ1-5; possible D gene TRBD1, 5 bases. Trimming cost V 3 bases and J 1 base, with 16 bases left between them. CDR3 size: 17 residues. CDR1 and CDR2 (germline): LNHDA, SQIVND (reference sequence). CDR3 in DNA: TGTGCCAGTAGTATGCTGGGGGGTAGTCGCAGCAATCAGCCCCAGCATTTT. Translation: CASSMLGGSRSNQPQHF.

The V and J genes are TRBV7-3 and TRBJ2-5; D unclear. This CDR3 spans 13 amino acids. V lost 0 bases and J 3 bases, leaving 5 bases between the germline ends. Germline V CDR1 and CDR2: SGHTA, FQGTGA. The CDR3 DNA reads TGTGCCAGCAGCTTAACAGGGAAAGAGACCCAGTACTTC. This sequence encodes CASSLTGKETQYF.

In DNA, the CDR3 is TGTGCCAGCAGTGAAATGGTAGCCAAAAACATTCAGTACTTC. Translation gives CASSEMVAKNIQYF. The chain is built from TRBV2 and TRBJ2-4; D unclear. The germline V gene encodes CDR1 SNHLY and CDR2 FYNNEI. This CDR3 is built from 14 residues. The V and J ends lost 2 bases and 0 bases respectively, with 5 bases between them.

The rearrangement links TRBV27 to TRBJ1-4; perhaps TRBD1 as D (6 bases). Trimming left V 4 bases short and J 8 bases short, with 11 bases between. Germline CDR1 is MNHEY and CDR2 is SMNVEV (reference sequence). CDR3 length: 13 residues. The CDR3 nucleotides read TGTGCCAGCAGTTCGACAGGAGGGGAAAAACTGTTTTTT. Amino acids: CASSSTGGEKLFF. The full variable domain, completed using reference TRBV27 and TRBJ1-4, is EAQVTQNPRYLITVTGKKLTVTCSQNMNHEYMSWYRQDPGLGLRQIYYSMNVEVTDKGDVPEGYKVSRKEKRNFPLILESPSPNQTSLYFCASSSTGGEKLFFGSGTQLSVL.

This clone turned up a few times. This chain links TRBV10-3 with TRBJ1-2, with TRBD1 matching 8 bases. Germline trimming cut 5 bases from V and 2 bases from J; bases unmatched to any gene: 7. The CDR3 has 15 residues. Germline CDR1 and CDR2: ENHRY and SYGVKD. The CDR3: CAISRTGLSNYGYTF. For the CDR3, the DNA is TGTGCCATCAGTCGGACAGGGCTCTCCAACTATGGCTACACCTTC.

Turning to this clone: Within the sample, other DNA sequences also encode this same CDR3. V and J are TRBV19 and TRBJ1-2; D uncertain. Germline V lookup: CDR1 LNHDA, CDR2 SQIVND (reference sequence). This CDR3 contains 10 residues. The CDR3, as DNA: TGTGCGTCCCTTGGCTATGGCTACACCTTC. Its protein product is CASLGYGYTF. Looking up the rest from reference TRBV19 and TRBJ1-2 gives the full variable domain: DGGITQSPKYLFRKEGQNVTLSCEQNLNHDAMYWYRQDPGQGLRLIYYSQIVNDFQKGDIAEGYSVSREKKESFPLTVTSAQKNPTAFYLCASLGYGYTFGSGTRLTVV.

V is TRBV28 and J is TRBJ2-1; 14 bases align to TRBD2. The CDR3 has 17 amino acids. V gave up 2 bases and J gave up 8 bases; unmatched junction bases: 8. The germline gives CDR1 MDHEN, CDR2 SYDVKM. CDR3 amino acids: CASSLRLAGGPGDEQFF. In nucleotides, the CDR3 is TGTGCCAGCAGTTTACGACTAGCGGGAGGGCCTGGGGATGAGCAGTTCTTC.

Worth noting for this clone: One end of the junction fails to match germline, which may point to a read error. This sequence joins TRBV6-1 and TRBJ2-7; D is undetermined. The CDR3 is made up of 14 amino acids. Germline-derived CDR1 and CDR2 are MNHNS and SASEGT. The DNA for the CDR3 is TGTGCCAGCAGGGAAGGTGGGTCTACGAACGAGCAGTACTTC. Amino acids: CASREGGSTNEQYF.